Below, one TCR beta chain is given with its context. V was pared by 7 bases and J by 4 bases, with 16 bases between. The CDR3 sequence is 14 residues long. Per the germline V gene, CDR1 is LNHDA and CDR2 is SQIVND (reference sequence). These data are taken from a study of cytomegalovirus exposure and HLA in healthy donors. 60 Vbeta and 13 Jbeta primers were used in PCR. Assay used: immunoSEQ multiplex PCR; TCRdb lists only in-frame clones, some missing. The sample has about 120,000 clones; 75% to 90% are singletons. Sequenced: PBMCs. The V call is TRBV19, the J call TRBJ1-2; possible D gene TRBD1, 5 bases. This TCR was sampled from a female donor in good health and CMV-seropositive. The CDR3 coding sequence is TGTGCCAGTACCCGATCCCCAGGGCTCTATGGCTACACCTTC. Residues: CASTRSPGLYGYTF. Full variable domain (missing parts from reference TRBV19 and TRBJ1-2): DGGITQSPKYLFRKEGQNVTLSCEQNLNHDAMYWYRQDPGQGLRLIYYSQIVNDFQKGDIAEGYSVSREKKESFPLTVTSAQKNPTAFYLCASTRSPGLYGYTFGSGTRLTVV.